This T cell receptor beta chain was identified in a study of T cell responses to AZD1222 COVID-19 vaccine. Study-level points and caveats: Close to half of spike-specific TCRs reportedly recognize unmutated variant regions. Spike as a whole was targeted by vaccine-associated CD4 TCRs, dominant at 160-218 and 743-854.

Generated by immunoSEQ multiplex PCR, the TCRdb table keeps only in-frame clones and is missing some. The sample has 100,000 to 150,000 clones; 90% are singletons. The V gene's germline CDR1 is SNHLY and CDR2 FYNNEI. The CDR3 totals 13 residues. Deletions cut 7 bases from V and 6 bases from J, with 12 bases between. Details on this clone: What it binds is unknown.

This clonotype was obtained from an adult in good health. This rearrangement joins TRBV2 to TRBJ2-2; maybe TRBD2 (5 bases). This material consisted of peripheral blood, taken on day 0 of MenACWY control vaccination. CDR3 loop: CASNWAGAGELFF. DNA for the CDR3: TGTGCCAGCAACTGGGCGGGTGCCGGGGAGCTGTTTTTT.